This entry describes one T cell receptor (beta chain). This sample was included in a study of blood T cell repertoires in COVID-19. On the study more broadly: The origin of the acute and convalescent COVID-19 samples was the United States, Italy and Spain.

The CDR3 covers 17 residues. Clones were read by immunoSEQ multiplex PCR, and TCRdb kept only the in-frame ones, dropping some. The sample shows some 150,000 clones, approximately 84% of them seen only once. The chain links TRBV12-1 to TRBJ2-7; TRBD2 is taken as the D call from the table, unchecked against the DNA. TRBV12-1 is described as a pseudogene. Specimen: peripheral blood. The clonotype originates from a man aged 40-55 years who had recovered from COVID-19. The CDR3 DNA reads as TGTGCCAGCAGCTTTAAGCGGGGCATAGCCACACCCTACGAGCAGTACTTC. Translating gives CASSFKRGIATPYEQYF.